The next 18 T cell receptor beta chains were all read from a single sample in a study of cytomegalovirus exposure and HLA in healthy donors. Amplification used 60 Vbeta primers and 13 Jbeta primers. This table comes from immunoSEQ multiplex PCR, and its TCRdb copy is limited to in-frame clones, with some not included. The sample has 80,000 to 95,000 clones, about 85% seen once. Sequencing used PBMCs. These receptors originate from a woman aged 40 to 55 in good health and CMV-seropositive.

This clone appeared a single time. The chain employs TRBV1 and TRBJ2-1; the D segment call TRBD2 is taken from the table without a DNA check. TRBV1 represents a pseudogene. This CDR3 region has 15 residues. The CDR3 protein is CTSSQERGLVNEQFF. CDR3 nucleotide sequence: TGCACCAGCAGCCAAGAACGCGGGCTCGTCAATGAGCAGTTCTTC.

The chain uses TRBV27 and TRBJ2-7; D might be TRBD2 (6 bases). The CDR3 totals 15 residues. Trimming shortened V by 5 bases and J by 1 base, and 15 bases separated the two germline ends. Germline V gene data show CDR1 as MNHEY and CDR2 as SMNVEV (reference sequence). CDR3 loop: CASSASGVTSYEQYF. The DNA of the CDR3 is TGTGCCAGCAGTGCGTCGGGGGTCACGTCCTACGAGCAGTACTTC.

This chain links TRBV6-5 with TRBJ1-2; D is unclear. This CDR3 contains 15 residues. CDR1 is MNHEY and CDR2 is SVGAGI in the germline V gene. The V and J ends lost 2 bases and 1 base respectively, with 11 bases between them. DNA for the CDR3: TGTGCCAGCAGTTACATGGGCGCAGTTAACTATGGCTACACCTTC. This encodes CASSYMGAVNYGYTF.

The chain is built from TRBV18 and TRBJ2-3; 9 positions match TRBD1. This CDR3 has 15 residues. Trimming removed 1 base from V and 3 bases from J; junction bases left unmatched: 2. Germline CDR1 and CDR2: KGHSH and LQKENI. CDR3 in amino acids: CASSPLGQGTDTQYF. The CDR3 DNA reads TGTGCCAGCTCACCACTGGGACAGGGAACAGATACGCAGTATTTT.

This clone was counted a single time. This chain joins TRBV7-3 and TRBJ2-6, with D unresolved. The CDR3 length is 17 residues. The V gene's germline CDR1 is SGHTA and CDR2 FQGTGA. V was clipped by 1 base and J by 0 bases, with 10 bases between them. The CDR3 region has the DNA TGTGCCAGCAGCTTAAGAGTACAGCCCTCTGGGGCCAACGTCCTGACTTTC. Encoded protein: CASSLRVQPSGANVLTF.

The CDR3 region has the DNA TGCGCCAGCAGCTTGGCAGGGGCTAGCAATCAGCCCCAGCATTTT. This encodes CASSLAGASNQPQHF. The chain recombines TRBV5-1 with TRBJ1-5, with TRBD1 as a possible D gene (6 bases). Germline lookup yields CDR1 SGHRS and CDR2 YFSETQ. This CDR3 comprises 15 residues. Trimming took 0 bases from V and 0 from J, leaving 7 bases between them.

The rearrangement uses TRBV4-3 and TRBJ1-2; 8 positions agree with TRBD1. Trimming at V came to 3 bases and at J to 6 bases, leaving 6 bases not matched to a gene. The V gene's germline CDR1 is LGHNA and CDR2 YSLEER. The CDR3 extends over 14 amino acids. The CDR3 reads CASSHLQGADGYTF. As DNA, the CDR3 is TGCGCCAGCAGCCACCTTCAGGGGGCCGATGGCTACACCTTC.

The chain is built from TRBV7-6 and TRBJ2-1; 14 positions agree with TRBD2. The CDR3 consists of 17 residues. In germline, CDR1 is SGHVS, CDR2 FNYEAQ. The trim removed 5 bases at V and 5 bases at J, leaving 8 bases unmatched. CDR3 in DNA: TGTGCCAGCAGCCCCCGACGACTAGCGGGAGGGCACAATGAGCAGTTCTTC. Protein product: CASSPRRLAGGHNEQFF.

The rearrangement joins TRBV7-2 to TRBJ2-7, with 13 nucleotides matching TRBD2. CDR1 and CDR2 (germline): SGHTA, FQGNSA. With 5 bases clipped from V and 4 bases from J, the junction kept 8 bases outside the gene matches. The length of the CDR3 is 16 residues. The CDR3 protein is CASSQGLAGTGYEQYF. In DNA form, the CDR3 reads TGTGCCAGCAGCCAGGGACTAGCGGGAACGGGGTACGAGCAGTACTTC. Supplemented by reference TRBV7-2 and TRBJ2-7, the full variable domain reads GAGVSQSPSNKVTEKGKDVELRCDPISGHTALYWYRQSLGQGLEFLIYFQGNSAPDKSGLPSDRFSAERTGGSVSTLTIQRTQQEDSAVYLCASSQGLAGTGYEQYFGPGTRLTVT.

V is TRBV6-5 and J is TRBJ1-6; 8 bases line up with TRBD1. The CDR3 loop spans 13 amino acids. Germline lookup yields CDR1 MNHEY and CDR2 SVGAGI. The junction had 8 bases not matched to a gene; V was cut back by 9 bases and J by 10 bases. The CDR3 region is CASLTGVRSPLHF. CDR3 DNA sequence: TGTGCCAGTCTGACAGGGGTGAGGTCACCCCTCCACTTT.

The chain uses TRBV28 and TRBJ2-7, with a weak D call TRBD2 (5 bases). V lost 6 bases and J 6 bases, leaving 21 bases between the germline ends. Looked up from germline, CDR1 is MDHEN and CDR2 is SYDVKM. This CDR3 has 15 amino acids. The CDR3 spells CASSHGLEIASEQYF. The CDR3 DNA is TGTGCCAGCAGCCACGGACTGGAAATAGCAAGCGAGCAGTACTTC.

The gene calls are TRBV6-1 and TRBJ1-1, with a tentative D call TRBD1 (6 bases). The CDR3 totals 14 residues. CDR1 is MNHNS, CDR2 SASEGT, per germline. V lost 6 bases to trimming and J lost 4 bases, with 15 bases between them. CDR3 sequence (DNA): TGTGCCAGCAGGGAAAGGGAGGGGGTCACTGAAGCTTTCTTT. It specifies CASREREGVTEAFF.

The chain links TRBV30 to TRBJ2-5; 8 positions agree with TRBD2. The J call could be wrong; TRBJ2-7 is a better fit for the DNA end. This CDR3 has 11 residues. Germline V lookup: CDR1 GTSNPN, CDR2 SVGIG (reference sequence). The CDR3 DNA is TGTGCCGGCGGGGGGCCCGGCGAGCAGTACTTC. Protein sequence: CAGGGPGEQYF.

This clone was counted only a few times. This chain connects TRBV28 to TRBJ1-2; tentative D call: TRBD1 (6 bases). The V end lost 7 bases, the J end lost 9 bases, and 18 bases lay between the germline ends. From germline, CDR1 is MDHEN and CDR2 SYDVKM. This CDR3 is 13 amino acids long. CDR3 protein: CASTSPPGGRYTF. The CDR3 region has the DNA TGTGCCAGCACCTCCCCGCCGGGGGGCCGCTACACCTTC.

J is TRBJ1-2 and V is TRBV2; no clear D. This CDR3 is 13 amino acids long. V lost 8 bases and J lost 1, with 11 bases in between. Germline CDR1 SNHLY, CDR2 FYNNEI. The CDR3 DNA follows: TGTGCCAGCTTTCGAGGGAGTAACTATGGCTACACCTTC. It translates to CASFRGSNYGYTF.

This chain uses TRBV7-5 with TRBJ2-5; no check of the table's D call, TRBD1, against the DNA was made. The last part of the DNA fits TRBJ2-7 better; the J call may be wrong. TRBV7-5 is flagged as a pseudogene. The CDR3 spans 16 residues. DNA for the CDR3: TGTGCCAGAAGCTTAGGGGGACAGGGGAGCTCCTACGAGCAGTACTTC. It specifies CARSLGGQGSSYEQYF.

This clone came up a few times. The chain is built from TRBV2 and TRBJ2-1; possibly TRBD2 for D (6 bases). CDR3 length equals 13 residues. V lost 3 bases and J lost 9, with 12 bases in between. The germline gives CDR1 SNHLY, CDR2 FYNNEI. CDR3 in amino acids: CASSDYGGGEQFF. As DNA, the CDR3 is TGTGCCAGCAGTGATTACGGGGGTGGTGAGCAGTTCTTC.

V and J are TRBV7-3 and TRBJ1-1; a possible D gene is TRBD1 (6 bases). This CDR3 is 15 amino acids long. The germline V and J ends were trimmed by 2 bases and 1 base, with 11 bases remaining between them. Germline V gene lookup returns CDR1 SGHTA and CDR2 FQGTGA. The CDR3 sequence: CASSLGDRRNTEAFF. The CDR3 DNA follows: TGTGCCAGCAGCTTAGGAGACAGGCGGAACACTGAAGCTTTCTTT.